A single T cell receptor beta chain is shown here with its context. Its antigen is not known. The V gene lost 3 bases and the J gene lost 2 bases, with 7 bases spanning the gap. This CDR3 has 13 residues. Germline V gene lookup returns CDR1 MNHNS and CDR2 SASEGT. This specimen comes from a study of cytomegalovirus exposure and HLA in healthy donors. Data came from immunoSEQ multiplex PCR; TCRdb stores just in-frame clones and leaves some out. Among around 140,000 clones listed, around 87% were seen once. Study results and limitations: In vitro, a few CMV-associated chains proved specific for CMV antigens.

The clonotype comes from a man younger than 35 in good health and CMV-seropositive. The chain recombines TRBV6-1 with TRBJ1-2, with D uncertain. Sequencing input: PBMCs. CDR3 in amino acids: CASSEQRNYGYTF. In DNA, the CDR3 is TGTGCCAGCAGTGAGCAGCGGAACTATGGCTACACCTTC.